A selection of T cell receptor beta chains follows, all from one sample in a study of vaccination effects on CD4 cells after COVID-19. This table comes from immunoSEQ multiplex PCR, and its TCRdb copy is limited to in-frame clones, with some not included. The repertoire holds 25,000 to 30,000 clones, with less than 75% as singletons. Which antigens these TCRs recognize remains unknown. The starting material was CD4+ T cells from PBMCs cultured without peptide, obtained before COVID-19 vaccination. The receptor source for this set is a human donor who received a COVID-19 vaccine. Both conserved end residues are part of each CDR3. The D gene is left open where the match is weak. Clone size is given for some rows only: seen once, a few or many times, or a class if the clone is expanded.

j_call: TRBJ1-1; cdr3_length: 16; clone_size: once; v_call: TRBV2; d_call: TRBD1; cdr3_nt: TGTGCCAGCAGTGAAGGCCCGACAGGGGCTTTCTCTGAAGCTTTCTTT; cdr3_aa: CASSEGPTGAFSEAFF
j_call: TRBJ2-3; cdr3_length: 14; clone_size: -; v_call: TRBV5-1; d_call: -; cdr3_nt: TGCGCCAGCAGCTTGGGGAGCATGGGAGATACGCAGTATTTT; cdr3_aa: CASSLGSMGDTQYF
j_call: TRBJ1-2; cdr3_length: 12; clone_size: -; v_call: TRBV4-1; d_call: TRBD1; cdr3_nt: TGCGCCAGCAGCCAGGACAGGGCAGTTCACACCTTC; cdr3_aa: CASSQDRAVHTF
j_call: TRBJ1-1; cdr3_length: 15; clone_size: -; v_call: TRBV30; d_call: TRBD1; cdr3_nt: TGTGCCTGGAGTGGCCCCGACAGGGGAAGCACTGAAGCTTTCTTT; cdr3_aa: CAWSGPDRGSTEAFF
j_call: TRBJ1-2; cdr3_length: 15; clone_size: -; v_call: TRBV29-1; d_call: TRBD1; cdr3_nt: TGCAGCGTTACCCTCCTGAGGGACAGCAACTATGGCTACACCTTC; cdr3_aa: CSVTLLRDSNYGYTF
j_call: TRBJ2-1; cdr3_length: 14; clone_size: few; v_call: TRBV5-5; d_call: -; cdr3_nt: TGTGCCAGCAGCTTCGGCGGGGTCTACAATGAGCAGTTCTTC; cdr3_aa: CASSFGGVYNEQFF
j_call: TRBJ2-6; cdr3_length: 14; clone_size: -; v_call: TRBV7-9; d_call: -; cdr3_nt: TGTGCCAGCAGCCAAACGTCTGGGGCCAACGTCCTGACTTTC; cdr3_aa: CASSQTSGANVLTF
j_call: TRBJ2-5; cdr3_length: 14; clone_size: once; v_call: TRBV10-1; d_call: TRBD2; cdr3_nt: TGCGCCAGCAGTGACGCCGGGAGGGGAGAGACCCAGTACTTC; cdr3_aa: CASSDAGRGETQYF
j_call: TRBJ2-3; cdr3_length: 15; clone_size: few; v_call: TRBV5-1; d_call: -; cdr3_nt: TGCGCCAGCAGCTTGGAACGGCCTACGGAAGATACGCAGTATTTT; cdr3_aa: CASSLERPTEDTQYF
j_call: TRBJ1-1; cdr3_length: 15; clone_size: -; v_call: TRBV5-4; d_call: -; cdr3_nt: TGTGCCAGCAGATTGAGCAGGGCAGGGTACACTGAAGCTTTCTTT; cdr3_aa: CASRLSRAGYTEAFF
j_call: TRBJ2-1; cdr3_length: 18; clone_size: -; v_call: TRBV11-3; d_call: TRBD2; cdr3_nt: TGTGCCAGCAGCTTAGATCACGGAGGGACTAGCAGGTTCAATGAGCAGTTCTTC; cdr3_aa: CASSLDHGGTSRFNEQFF
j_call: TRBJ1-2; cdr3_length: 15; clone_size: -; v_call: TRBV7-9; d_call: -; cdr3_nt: TGTGCCAGCAGCTTACTGCAGGCTACAAACTATGGCTACACCTTC; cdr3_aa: CASSLLQATNYGYTF
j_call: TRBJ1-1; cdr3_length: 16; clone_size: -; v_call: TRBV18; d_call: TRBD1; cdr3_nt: TGTGCCAGCTCACCACGAACGGGACAGGTTAACACTGAAGCTTTCTTT; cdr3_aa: CASSPRTGQVNTEAFF
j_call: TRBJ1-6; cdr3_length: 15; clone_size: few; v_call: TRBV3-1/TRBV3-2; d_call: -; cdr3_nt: TGTGCCAGCAGCCAAGGTTTAGGGCTCGGTTCACCCCTCCACTTT; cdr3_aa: CASSQGLGLGSPLHF
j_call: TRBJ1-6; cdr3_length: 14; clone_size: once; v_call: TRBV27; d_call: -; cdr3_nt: TGTGCCAGCACCCGAGGACAGAAGAATTCACCCCTCCACTTT; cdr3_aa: CASTRGQKNSPLHF
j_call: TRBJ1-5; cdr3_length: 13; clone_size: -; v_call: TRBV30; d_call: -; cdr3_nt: TGTGCCTGGAAAGCAGGTCCTGGGCAGCCCCAGCATTTT; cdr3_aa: CAWKAGPGQPQHF
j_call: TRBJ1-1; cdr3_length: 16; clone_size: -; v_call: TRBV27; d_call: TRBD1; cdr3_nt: TGTGCCAGCAGTTTGACAGGGCTTTCCATGAACACTGAAGCTTTCTTT; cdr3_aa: CASSLTGLSMNTEAFF
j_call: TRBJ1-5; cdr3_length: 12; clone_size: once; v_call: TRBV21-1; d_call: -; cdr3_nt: TGTGCCAGCAGCACAACAGGGGTGCCCCAGCATTTT; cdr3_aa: CASSTTGVPQHF
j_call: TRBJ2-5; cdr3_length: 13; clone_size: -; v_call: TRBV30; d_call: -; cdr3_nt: TGTGCCTGGAGTCTACGGAATTCAGAGACCCAGTACTTC; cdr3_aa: CAWSLRNSETQYF
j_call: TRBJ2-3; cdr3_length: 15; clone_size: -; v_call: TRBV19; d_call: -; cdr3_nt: TGTGCCAGTAGTATGGGATCGGGACTGACAGATACGCAGTATTTT; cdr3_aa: CASSMGSGLTDTQYF
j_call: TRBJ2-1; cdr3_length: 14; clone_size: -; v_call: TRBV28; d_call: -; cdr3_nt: TGTGCCAGCAGTAGAGGGGGACGACAAAGTGAGCAGTTCTTC; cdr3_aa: CASSRGGRQSEQFF
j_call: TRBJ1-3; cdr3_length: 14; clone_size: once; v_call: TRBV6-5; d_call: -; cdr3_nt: TGTGCCAGCGGCGCCGGACACTCTGGAAACACCATATATTTT; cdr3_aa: CASGAGHSGNTIYF
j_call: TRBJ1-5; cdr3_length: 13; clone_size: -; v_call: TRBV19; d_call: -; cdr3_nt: TGTGCCAGTAGTATAGAAAGAAGTCAGCCCCAGCATTTT; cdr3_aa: CASSIERSQPQHF
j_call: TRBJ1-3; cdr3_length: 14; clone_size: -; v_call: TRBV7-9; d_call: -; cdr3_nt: TGTGCCAGCAGTCGGGACGGCTCTGGAAACACCATATATTTT; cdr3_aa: CASSRDGSGNTIYF
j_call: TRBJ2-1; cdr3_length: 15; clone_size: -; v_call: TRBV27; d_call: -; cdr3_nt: TGTGCCAGCAGGCTTAGCCGAGGCTCCTACAATGAGCAGTTCTTC; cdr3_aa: CASRLSRGSYNEQFF
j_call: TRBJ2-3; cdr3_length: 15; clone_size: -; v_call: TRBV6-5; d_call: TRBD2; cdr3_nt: TGTGCCAGCAGTCGGGTAGCGGGAGGTAGAGATACGCAGTATTTT; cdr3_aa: CASSRVAGGRDTQYF
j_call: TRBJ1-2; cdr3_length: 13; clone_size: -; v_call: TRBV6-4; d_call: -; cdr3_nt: TGTGCCAGCAGTGACCCAGGGAACTATGGCTACACCTTC; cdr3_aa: CASSDPGNYGYTF
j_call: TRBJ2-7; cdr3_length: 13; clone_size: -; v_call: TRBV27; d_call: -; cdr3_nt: TGTGCCAGCACCCGAGGGGGAGGCTACGAGCAGTACTTC; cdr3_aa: CASTRGGGYEQYF
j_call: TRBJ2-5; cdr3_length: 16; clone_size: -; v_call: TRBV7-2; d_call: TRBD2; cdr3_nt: TGTGCCAGCAGCTTAGCGTCTAGCGGGAGGTTGGAGACCCAGTACTTC; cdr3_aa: CASSLASSGRLETQYF
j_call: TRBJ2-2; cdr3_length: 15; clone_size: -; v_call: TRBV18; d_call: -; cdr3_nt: TGTGCCAGCTCACAGGTGGGAGCGAACACCGGGGAGCTGTTTTTT; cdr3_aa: CASSQVGANTGELFF
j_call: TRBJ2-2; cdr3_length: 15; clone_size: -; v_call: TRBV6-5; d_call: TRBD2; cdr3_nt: TGTGCCAGCAGTACACTAGCGGGAAACACCGGGGAGCTGTTTTTT; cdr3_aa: CASSTLAGNTGELFF
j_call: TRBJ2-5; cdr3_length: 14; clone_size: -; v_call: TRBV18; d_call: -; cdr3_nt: TGTGCCAGCTCACCCGGTCTCCCTGCAGAGACCCAGTACTTC; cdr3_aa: CASSPGLPAETQYF
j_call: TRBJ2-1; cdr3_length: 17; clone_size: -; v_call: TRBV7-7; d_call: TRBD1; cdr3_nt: TGTGCCAGCAGCTTATTGCCCCCGGGACAGGTGGGGAATGAGCAGTTCTTC; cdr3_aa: CASSLLPPGQVGNEQFF
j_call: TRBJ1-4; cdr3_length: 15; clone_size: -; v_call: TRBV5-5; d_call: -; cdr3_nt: TGTGCCAGCAGCTTGACACGCGGTTATAATGAAAAACTGTTTTTT; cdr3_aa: CASSLTRGYNEKLFF
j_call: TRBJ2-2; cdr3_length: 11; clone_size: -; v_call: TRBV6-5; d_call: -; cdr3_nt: TGTGCCAGCACCCTAACCGGGGAGCTGTTTTTT; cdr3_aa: CASTLTGELFF
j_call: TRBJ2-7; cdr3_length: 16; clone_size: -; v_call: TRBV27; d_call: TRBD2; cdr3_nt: TGTGCCAGCAGTTTAAGGCTAGCGGGGGGCCTTTACGAGCAGTACTTC; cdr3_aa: CASSLRLAGGLYEQYF
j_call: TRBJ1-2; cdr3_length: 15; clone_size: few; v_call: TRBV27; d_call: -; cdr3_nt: TGTGCCAGCCAAACGTTCCGAGGGGATCATGGGGGCTACACCTTC; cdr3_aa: CASQTFRGDHGGYTF
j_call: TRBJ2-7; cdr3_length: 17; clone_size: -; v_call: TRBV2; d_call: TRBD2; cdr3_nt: TGTGCCAGCAATCGGCTGGCCCCGGGACTAGCTCAGGACGAGCAGTACTTC; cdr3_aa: CASNRLAPGLAQDEQYF
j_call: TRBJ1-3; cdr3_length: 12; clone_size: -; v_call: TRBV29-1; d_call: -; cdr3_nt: TGCAGCTTACGGCCTGGGAGAAACACCATATATTTT; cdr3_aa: CSLRPGRNTIYF
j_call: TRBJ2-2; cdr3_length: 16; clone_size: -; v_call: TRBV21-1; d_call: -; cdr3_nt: TGTGCCAGCACCAAAGACTCTATGATTATCCCCGGGGAGCTGTTTTTT; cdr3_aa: CASTKDSMIIPGELFF
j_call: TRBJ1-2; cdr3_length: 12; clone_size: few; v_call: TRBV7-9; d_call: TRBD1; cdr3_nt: TGTGCCAGCAAGAAAACAGGGGACAGCTACACCTTC; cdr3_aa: CASKKTGDSYTF
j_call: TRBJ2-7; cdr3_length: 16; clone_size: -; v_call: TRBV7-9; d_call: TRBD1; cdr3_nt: TGTGCCAGCAGCCTATCGCCGGGACAGGGGGCTGGCGAGCAGTACTTC; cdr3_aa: CASSLSPGQGAGEQYF
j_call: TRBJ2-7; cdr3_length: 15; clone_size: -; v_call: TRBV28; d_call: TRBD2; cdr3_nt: TGTGCCAGCAGTCTAGCGGGGGTCAACTCCTACGAGCAGTACTTC; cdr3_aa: CASSLAGVNSYEQYF
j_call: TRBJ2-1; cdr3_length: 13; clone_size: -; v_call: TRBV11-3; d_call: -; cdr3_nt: TGTGCCAGCAGCCTTGGACCGGTGAATGAGCAGTTCTTC; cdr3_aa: CASSLGPVNEQFF
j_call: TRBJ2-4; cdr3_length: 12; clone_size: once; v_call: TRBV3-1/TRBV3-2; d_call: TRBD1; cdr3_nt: TGTGCCAGCAGCCAACGGGACAGGAGGCAGTACTTC; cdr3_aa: CASSQRDRRQYF
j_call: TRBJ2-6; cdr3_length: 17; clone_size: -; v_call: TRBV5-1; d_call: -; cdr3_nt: TGCGCCAGCAGCTTGGCCTATCTTAGCTCTGGGGCCAACGTCCTGACTTTC; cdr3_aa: CASSLAYLSSGANVLTF
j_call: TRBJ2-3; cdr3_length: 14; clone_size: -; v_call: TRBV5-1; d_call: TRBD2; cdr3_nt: TGCGCCAGCAGCTTAGCGGGAGATGGAGATACGCAGTATTTT; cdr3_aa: CASSLAGDGDTQYF
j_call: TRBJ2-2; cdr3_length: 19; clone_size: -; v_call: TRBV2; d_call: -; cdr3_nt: TGTGCCAGCAGGGATAGGGGCCTAACGGGCAGCGGTAACACCGGGGAGCTGTTTTTT; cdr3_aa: CASRDRGLTGSGNTGELFF
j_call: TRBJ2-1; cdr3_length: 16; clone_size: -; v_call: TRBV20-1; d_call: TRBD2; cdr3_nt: TGCAGTGCTAGTTGGACTAGCGGGAGGGCGGGCAATGAGCAGTTCTTC; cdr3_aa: CSASWTSGRAGNEQFF
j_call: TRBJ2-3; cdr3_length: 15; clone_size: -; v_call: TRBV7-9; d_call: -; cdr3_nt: TGTGCCAGCAGCTCTGGAAACGGGAGAGGGGATACGCAGTATTTT; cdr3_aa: CASSSGNGRGDTQYF
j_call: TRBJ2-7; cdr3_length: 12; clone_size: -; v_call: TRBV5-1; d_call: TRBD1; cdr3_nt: TGCGCCAGCAGCCCGACAGGGAGTGAGCAGTACTTC; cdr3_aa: CASSPTGSEQYF
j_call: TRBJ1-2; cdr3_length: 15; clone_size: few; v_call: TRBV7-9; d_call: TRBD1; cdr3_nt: TGTGCCAGCAGCTTAGATGGACAGGGCTACGGCGGCTACACCTTC; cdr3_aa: CASSLDGQGYGGYTF
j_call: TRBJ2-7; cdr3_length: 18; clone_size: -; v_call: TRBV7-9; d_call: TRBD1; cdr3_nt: TGTGCCAGCAGCTTGACAAATTGGACAGGGGGTTTTCTGAGCGAGCAGTACTTC; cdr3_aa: CASSLTNWTGGFLSEQYF
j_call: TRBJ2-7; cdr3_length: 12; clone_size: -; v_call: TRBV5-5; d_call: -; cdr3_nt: TGTGCCAGCAGCTTGGTACTTGGTGAGCAGTACTTC; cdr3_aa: CASSLVLGEQYF
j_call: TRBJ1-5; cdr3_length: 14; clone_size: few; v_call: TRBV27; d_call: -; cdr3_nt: TGTGCCAGCAGTGCCGGGGGGGCACGGCAGCCCCAGCATTTT; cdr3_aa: CASSAGGARQPQHF